Listed below are T cell receptor beta chains from one sample, sequenced in a study of T cells in Graves' hyperthyroidism and ophthalmopathy. TCRdb analysed the multiplex PCR reads with MiXCR anew, one entry per CDR3 protein. The sample consists of about 560,000 distinct CDR3 sequences, 16% of them appearing once. The sequencing input was blood. The receptors were gathered from a woman aged 18-29 years with Graves' hyperthyroidism. The CDR3 runs from the conserved cysteine through the conserved F or W.

V gene: TRBV12-3/TRBV12-4
J gene: TRBJ2-3
CDR3 protein: CASSFKAQETSTDTQYF

V gene: TRBV7-9
J gene: TRBJ2-1
CDR3 protein: CASSPSGRALGQFF

V gene: TRBV4-3
J gene: TRBJ2-7
CDR3 protein: CASSQVLGRAGQDYEQYF

V gene: TRBV6-1
J gene: TRBJ2-7
CDR3 protein: CASSYRSTYEQYF

V gene: TRBV27
J gene: TRBJ2-2
CDR3 protein: CASSWLTGRRLFF

V gene: TRBV30
J gene: TRBJ2-7
CDR3 protein: CAWRRAATSYEQYF

V gene: TRBV10-3
J gene: TRBJ2-7
CDR3 protein: CAIRTRSSYEQYF

V gene: TRBV28
J gene: TRBJ2-1
CDR3 protein: CASLSGWENEQFF

V gene: TRBV5-1
J gene: TRBJ1-5
CDR3 protein: CASSSLRDADPTQHF

V gene: TRBV2
J gene: TRBJ2-1
CDR3 protein: CASSEAGDNEQFF

V gene: TRBV13
J gene: TRBJ1-1
CDR3 protein: CASSLKNMGTANTEAFF

V gene: TRBV20-1
J gene: TRBJ2-5
CDR3 protein: CSARGTGGQRRTSGGSQETQYF

V gene: TRBV5-4
J gene: TRBJ2-5
CDR3 protein: CASSIMTELETQYF

V gene: TRBV13
J gene: TRBJ2-1
CDR3 protein: CASSAHYNEQFF

V gene: TRBV20-1
J gene: TRBJ1-1
CDR3 protein: CSARDAGATEAFF

V gene: TRBV6-1
J gene: TRBJ2-7
CDR3 protein: CATAGEQYF

V gene: TRBV20-1
J gene: TRBJ2-2
CDR3 protein: CSAEDKGTSGSYTGELFF

V gene: TRBV7-9
J gene: TRBJ2-1
CDR3 protein: CASSLMGQYNEQFF

V gene: TRBV7-9
J gene: TRBJ2-2
CDR3 protein: CASSPAGTDNTGELFF

V gene: TRBV20-1
J gene: TRBJ2-1
CDR3 protein: CSARAGTGAYEQFF

V gene: TRBV6-5
J gene: TRBJ2-1
CDR3 protein: CASSYSSNEQFF

V gene: TRBV6-1
J gene: TRBJ2-2
CDR3 protein: CASRLAGGHGELFF

V gene: TRBV4-1
J gene: TRBJ1-3
CDR3 protein: CASSHPLRVPGNTIYF

V gene: TRBV20-1
J gene: TRBJ2-7
CDR3 protein: CSAGLAELTYEQYF